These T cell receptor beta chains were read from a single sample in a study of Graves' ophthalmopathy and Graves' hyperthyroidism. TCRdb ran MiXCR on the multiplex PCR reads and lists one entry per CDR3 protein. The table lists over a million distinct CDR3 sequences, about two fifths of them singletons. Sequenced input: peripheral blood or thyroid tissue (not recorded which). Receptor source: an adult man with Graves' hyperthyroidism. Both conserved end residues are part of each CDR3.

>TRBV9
CASSVGVGDYEQYF
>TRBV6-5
CASSERLEGKLFF
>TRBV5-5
CASSLGQGYNYGDTF
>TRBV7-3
CASSLHPSGELFF
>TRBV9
CASSEGQGAIYNSPLHF
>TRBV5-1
CASSSLAGQPQHF
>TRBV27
CASSLGQGYGELFF
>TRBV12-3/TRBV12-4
CASSMRTAVSAEQYF
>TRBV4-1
CASSQLSPPRAQYF
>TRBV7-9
CASSSRGTDELFF
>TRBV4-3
CASSARLAGDYEQYF
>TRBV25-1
CASSFRNTDTQYF
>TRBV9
CASDDEWRGQETQHF
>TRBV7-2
CASSQTGAPLHF
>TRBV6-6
CASSYSNTGFYEQYF
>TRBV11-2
CASSLGRDNEKLFF
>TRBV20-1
CSARVTEAFF
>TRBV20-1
CSASRPGLAGLLAYEQYF
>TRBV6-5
CASSSSGGDPETQYF
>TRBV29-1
CSVPRQGVDETQYF
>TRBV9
CASSANPFDSFYEQYF
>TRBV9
CASSVTGTGVLETQYF
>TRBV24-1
CAAGGTGNTIYF
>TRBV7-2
CASSLEGNKYEQYF
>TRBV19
CASSIDAGVSYEQYF
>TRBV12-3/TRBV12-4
CASSFSSGQQETQYF
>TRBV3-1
CASSQGRYRTF
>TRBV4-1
CASSQDKASALIYGYTF
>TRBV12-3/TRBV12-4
CASSNGQGLNYGYTF
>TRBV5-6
CASSPDGTGLSYNEQFF
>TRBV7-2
CASSIWGTGGGETQYF
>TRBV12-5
CASGWGPNTEAFF
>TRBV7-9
CASSPAYEQYF
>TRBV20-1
CSASPGLATYEQYF
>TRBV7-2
CASSLLAGVSHEQYF
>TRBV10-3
CAIGYTASSTDTQYF
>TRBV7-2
CASSLSNTIYF
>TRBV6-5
CASSAAGTEKGYTF
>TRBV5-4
CASSPQESSGEQYF
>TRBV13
CASSLGHRGSYEQYF
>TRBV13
CASSLSPGATEAFF
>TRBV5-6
CASSRGRGVEQYF